This T cell receptor (beta chain) was sequenced for a study of T cells after posttransplantation cyclophosphamide. Generated by immunoSEQ multiplex PCR, the TCRdb table keeps only in-frame clones and is missing some. The sample shows around 35,000 clones, none of them appearing just once. This clone was recorded at least ten times. The V gene end was trimmed by 4 bases and the J gene end by 5 bases; junction bases not matched to a gene: 17. In germline, CDR1 is SGHTS, CDR2 YDEGEE. The CDR3 length is 18 residues. V gene TRBV5-8 combines with J gene TRBJ2-2; TRBD1 matches 7 bases. Input material: PBMCs. The sequence was obtained from a woman between 50 and 59 years old in good health and a related stem cell transplant donor. In DNA, the CDR3 is TGTGCCAGCAGCCCGGGACAGTTGAGTTACTCGTTGACCGGGGAGCTGTTTTTT. Amino acid sequence: CASSPGQLSYSLTGELFF.